Below, 21 T cell receptor beta chains from the same sample are listed, as sequenced in a study of T cell changes during pregnancy in multiple sclerosis. The method was immunoSEQ multiplex PCR; TCRdb's version includes in-frame clones alone and lacks a portion of them. Among some 75,000 clones, roughly 96% were seen once, and the ten largest hold under 1.2%. The source was peripheral blood, collected in the second trimester of pregnancy. The receptor set was obtained from a female donor with multiple sclerosis, enrolled in a pregnancy study.

The J gene is TRBJ2-4, the V gene TRBV5-1; tentatively, D is TRBD2 (5 bases). The CDR3 covers 16 residues. Trimming left V 4 bases short and J 0 bases short, with 14 bases between. CDR1 is SGHRS and CDR2 is YFSETQ in the germline V gene. DNA for the CDR3: TGCGCCAGCAGCCCCGGACTGGGTTTAGCCAAAAACATTCAGTACTTC. Amino acid sequence: CASSPGLGLAKNIQYF.

The chain couples TRBV2 to TRBJ2-3; 7 bases line up with TRBD2. This CDR3 contains 13 residues. Germline CDR1 SNHLY, CDR2 FYNNEI. V gave up 6 bases and J gave up 1 base; unmatched junction bases: 1. Written as DNA, the CDR3 is TGTGCCAGCAGCAGCGGGGGCACAGATACGCAGTATTTT. Protein: CASSSGGTDTQYF.

The chain joins TRBV5-6 to TRBJ1-2, with 10 bases that match TRBD1. Germline CDR1 is SGHDT and CDR2 is YYEEEE. V shed 2 bases and J 8 bases; nucleotides not matched to a gene: 6. This CDR3 region has 14 residues. Written as DNA, the CDR3 is TGTGCCAGCAGCTTACCCGGGACAGGGGAGGGCTACACCTTC. This translates into CASSLPGTGEGYTF.

The CDR3 loop is CASSRQGGRDEAFF. The CDR3 nucleotides are TGCGCCAGCAGTCGTCAGGGGGGCCGAGATGAAGCTTTCTTT. The chain combines TRBV5-1 with TRBJ1-1; 7 bases agree with TRBD1. The CDR3 length is 14 residues. Germline lookup yields CDR1 SGHRS and CDR2 YFSETQ. V shed 5 bases, J shed 7 bases, and the junction held 11 bases outside the gene matches. Complete variable domain (other parts from reference TRBV5-1 and TRBJ1-1): KAGVTQTPRYLIKTRGQQVTLSCSPISGHRSVSWYQQTPGQGLQFLFEYFSETQRNKGNFPGRFSGRQFSNSRSEMNVSTLELGDSALYLCASSRQGGRDEAFFGQGTRLTVV.

This clone showed up just once. The genes are TRBV28 and TRBJ2-7; 8 nucleotides line up with TRBD2. Per the germline V gene, CDR1 is MDHEN and CDR2 is SYDVKM. The CDR3 extends over 17 amino acids. The V segment lost 6 bases and the J segment 6 bases; nucleotides outside the gene matches: 19. CDR3 DNA sequence: TGTGCCAGCAGATCGCTCCTAGCGGGCTTTCCAGGGAGCGAGCAGTACTTC. Protein sequence: CASRSLLAGFPGSEQYF.

This clone has only one observation. CDR3 bases: TGTGCCAGCCGGGTAGGAGGGGAACACGAAAAACTGTTTTTT. Translation gives CASRVGGEHEKLFF. The rearrangement uses TRBV2 and TRBJ1-4; weak D call: TRBD1 (5 bases). This CDR3 spans 14 amino acids. Trimming stripped 8 bases from V and 8 bases from J, with 18 bases between. CDR1 SNHLY and CDR2 FYNNEI come from the germline V gene. Full variable domain (rest looked up from reference TRBV2 and TRBJ1-4): EPEVTQTPSHQVTQMGQEVILRCVPISNHLYFYWYRQILGQKVEFLVSFYNNEISEKSEIFDDQFSVERPDGSNFTLKIRSTKLEDSAMYFCASRVGGEHEKLFFGSGTQLSVL.

V and J are TRBV9 and TRBJ2-5; 7 nucleotides line up with TRBD1. This CDR3 has 15 amino acids. Germline V lookup: CDR1 SGDLS, CDR2 YYNGEE. V was pared by 3 bases and J by 4 bases, with 9 bases of the junction left unmatched. The CDR3 reads CASSEGTVLTETQYF. The CDR3 nucleotides read TGTGCCAGCAGCGAGGGGACAGTTCTCACAGAGACCCAGTACTTC.

The CDR3 nucleotides read TGCGCCAGCAGTGGCCCGGGACAGAATGAGCAGTTCTTC. The encoded protein is CASSGPGQNEQFF. The V gene is TRBV10-1, the J gene TRBJ2-1; TRBD1 agrees at 7 bases. This CDR3 comprises 13 residues. Germline values: CDR1 WNHNN, CDR2 SYGVQD (reference sequence). The V and J ends lost 4 bases and 7 bases, in that order; junction bases with no gene match: 4.

CDR3 coding DNA: TGTGCCAGCAGCTTGGCGGGACTAGCGGGAGGGCCCGGCGGCAATGAGCAGTTCTTC. Residues: CASSLAGLAGGPGGNEQFF. The V and J genes are TRBV5-5 and TRBJ2-1; 16 nucleotides line up with TRBD2. Germline-derived CDR1 and CDR2 are SGHKS and YYEKEE (reference sequence). The CDR3 has 19 residues. Unmatched junction bases numbered 9, after V lost 0 bases and J lost 6 bases. Supplemented by reference TRBV5-5 and TRBJ2-1, the full variable domain reads DAGVTQSPTHLIKTRGQQVTLRCSPISGHKSVSWYQQVLGQGPQFIFQYYEKEERGRGNFPDRFSARQFPNYSSELNVNALLLGDSALYLCASSLAGLAGGPGGNEQFFGPGTRLTVL.

This clone was seen only once. This sequence joins TRBV19 and TRBJ2-7; maybe TRBD2 (6 bases). The germline gives CDR1 LNHDA, CDR2 SQIVND (reference sequence). This CDR3 has 12 amino acids. The ends were cut back, 10 bases at V and 0 bases at J, with 10 bases in the middle. In DNA form, the CDR3 reads TGTGCCACCATGGACTACTCCTACGAGCAGTACTTC. Residues: CATMDYSYEQYF.

V is TRBV4-1 and J is TRBJ1-3; TRBD1 might be the D (6 bases). CDR3 length: 18 amino acids. V lost 0 bases to trimming and J lost 2 bases, with 17 bases between them. Germline CDR1 and CDR2: MGHRA and YSYEKL. The CDR3 here is CASSQDPKDAGAGNTIYF. The CDR3 DNA is TGCGCCAGCAGCCAAGATCCCAAGGACGCAGGGGCTGGAAACACCATATATTTT.

The rearrangement joins TRBV6-6 to TRBJ2-2; TRBD1 agrees at 7 bases. CDR1 MNHNY and CDR2 SVGAGI come from the germline V gene (reference sequence). With V trimmed by 8 bases and J by 1 base, 7 bases remained unmatched. The CDR3 has 15 amino acids. The CDR3, as DNA: TGTGCCAGCGCCTGGGACAGTAGGAACACCGGGGAGCTGTTTTTT. Amino acids: CASAWDSRNTGELFF.

The V and J genes are TRBV29-1 and TRBJ2-3; D not resolved. Germline values: CDR1 SQVTM, CDR2 ANQGSEA. The germline V and J ends were trimmed by 4 bases and 2 bases, with 7 bases remaining between them. This CDR3 is built from 12 residues. The CDR3 bases are TGCAGCGTTGTTATTGTCACAGATACGCAGTATTTT. This gives the protein CSVVIVTDTQYF.

The chain carries TRBV20-1 and TRBJ2-7; unclear D gene. The CDR3 covers 11 residues. Germline CDR1 is DFQATT and CDR2 is SNEGSKA (reference sequence). Deletions cut 0 bases from V and 4 bases from J, with 4 bases between. The CDR3 coding sequence is TGCAGTGCTAGAGACGGTTACGAGCAGTACTTC. Translating it yields CSARDGYEQYF.

This clone was seen just once. The J gene is TRBJ1-4, the V gene TRBV7-9, with no clear D. Trimming removed 1 base from V and 6 bases from J, with 6 bases in between. The CDR3 totals 13 residues. CDR1 is SEHNR, CDR2 FQNEAQ, per germline (reference sequence). The CDR3 loop reads CASSLVPDEKLFF. The CDR3 DNA reads TGTGCCAGCAGCTTAGTGCCGGATGAAAAACTGTTTTTT.

This chain joins TRBV6-4 and TRBJ2-7; 11 nucleotides line up with TRBD1. Germline trimming cut 2 bases from V and 5 bases from J; bases unmatched to any gene: 2. Per the germline V gene, CDR1 is MRHNA and CDR2 is SNTAGT. The CDR3 totals 14 residues. The CDR3 spells CASSDPGQGDEQYF. The CDR3 bases are TGTGCCAGCAGTGACCCGGGACAGGGGGACGAGCAGTACTTC.

V gene TRBV28 combines with J gene TRBJ2-1; D might be TRBD2 (6 bases). The CDR3 consists of 14 residues. V was clipped by 4 bases and J by 4 bases, with 11 bases between them. CDR1 is MDHEN, CDR2 SYDVKM, per germline. The CDR3 DNA is TGTGCCAGCAGTTGGAGGGTCTCATACAATGAGCAGTTCTTC. As protein: CASSWRVSYNEQFF. Full variable domain (outside the CDR3, taken from reference TRBV28 and TRBJ2-1): DVKVTQSSRYLVKRTGEKVFLECVQDMDHENMFWYRQDPGLGLRLIYFSYDVKMKEKGDIPEGYSVSREKKERFSLILESASTNQTSMYLCASSWRVSYNEQFFGPGTRLTVL.

This sequence joins TRBV2 and TRBJ2-1; perhaps TRBD2 as D (6 bases). Germline loops: CDR1 SNHLY, CDR2 FYNNEI. CDR3 length: 14 amino acids. V was cut by 3 bases and J by 2 bases, with 8 bases left in between. CDR3 protein: CASSDGSTYNEQFF. Here the CDR3 DNA reads TGTGCCAGCAGTGACGGGAGTACCTACAATGAGCAGTTCTTC.

CDR3 coding DNA: TGTGCCAGCAGTACGAGACAGGGGAGAGCCAAAAACATTCAGTACTTC. This gives the protein CASSTRQGRAKNIQYF. The rearrangement uses TRBV28 and TRBJ2-4, with 8 bases that match TRBD1. CDR3 size: 16 residues. The germline V gene encodes CDR1 MDHEN and CDR2 SYDVKM. After removal of 5 bases from V and 0 bases from J, the junction contained 6 bases not matched to a gene. Full variable domain (remainder filled in from reference TRBV28 and TRBJ2-4): DVKVTQSSRYLVKRTGEKVFLECVQDMDHENMFWYRQDPGLGLRLIYFSYDVKMKEKGDIPEGYSVSREKKERFSLILESASTNQTSMYLCASSTRQGRAKNIQYFGAGTRLSVL.

The CDR3 is CASSGRDHKPLYEQYF. CDR3 DNA: TGTGCCAGCAGCGGGAGGGACCACAAGCCCCTTTACGAGCAGTACTTC. The gene calls are TRBV11-2 and TRBJ2-7; 7 bases map to TRBD2. Germline CDR1 and CDR2: SGHAT and FQNNGV. The CDR3 has 16 residues. J lost 4 bases, V lost 5 bases, and 14 bases had no gene match.

This rearrangement joins TRBV2 to TRBJ1-4; TRBD1 agrees at 7 bases. Germline lookup yields CDR1 SNHLY and CDR2 FYNNEI. The J segment lost 5 bases and the V segment lost 8 bases, leaving 8 bases of the junction unmatched. CDR3 size: 14 residues. CDR3 sequence: CASGRQGLNEKLFF. Here the CDR3 DNA reads TGTGCCAGCGGAAGACAGGGTTTAAATGAAAAACTGTTTTTT.